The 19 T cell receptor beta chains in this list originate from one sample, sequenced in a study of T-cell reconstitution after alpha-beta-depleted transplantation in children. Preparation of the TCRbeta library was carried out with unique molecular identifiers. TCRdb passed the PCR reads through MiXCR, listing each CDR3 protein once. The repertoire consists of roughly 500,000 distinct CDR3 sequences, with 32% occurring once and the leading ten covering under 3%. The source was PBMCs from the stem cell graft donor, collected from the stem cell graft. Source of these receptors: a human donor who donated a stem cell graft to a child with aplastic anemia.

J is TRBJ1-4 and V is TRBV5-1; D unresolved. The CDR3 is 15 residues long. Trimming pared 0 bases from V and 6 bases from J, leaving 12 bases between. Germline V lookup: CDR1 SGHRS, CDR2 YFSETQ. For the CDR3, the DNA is TGCGCCAGCAGCTTGGCGCTCGGTGGGGATGAAAAACTGTTTTTT. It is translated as CASSLALGGDEKLFF. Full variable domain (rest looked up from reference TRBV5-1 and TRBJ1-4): KAGVTQTPRYLIKTRGQQVTLSCSPISGHRSVSWYQQTPGQGLQFLFEYFSETQRNKGNFPGRFSGRQFSNSRSEMNVSTLELGDSALYLCASSLALGGDEKLFFGSGTQLSVL.

This CDR3 is CATSDLGTYNEQFF. Here the CDR3 DNA reads TGTGCCACCAGTGATTTAGGGACCTACAATGAGCAGTTCTTC. The rearrangement links TRBV24-1 to TRBJ2-1; D gene unclear. The CDR3 spans 14 residues. Germline V gives CDR1 KGHDR, CDR2 SFDVKD. With 1 base removed from V and 2 bases from J, the gap between germline ends came to 5 bases.

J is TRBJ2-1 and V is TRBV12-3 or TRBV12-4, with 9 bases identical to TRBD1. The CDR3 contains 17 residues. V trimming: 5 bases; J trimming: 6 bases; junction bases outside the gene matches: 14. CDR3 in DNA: TGTGCCAGCAGTGACACAGGGGGCAGAGTTGGCGGCAATGAGCAGTTCTTC. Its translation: CASSDTGGRVGGNEQFF.

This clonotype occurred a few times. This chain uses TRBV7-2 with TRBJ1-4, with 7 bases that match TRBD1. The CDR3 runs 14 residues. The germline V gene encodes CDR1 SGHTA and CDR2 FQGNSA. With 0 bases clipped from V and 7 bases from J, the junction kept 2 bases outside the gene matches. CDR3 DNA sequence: TGTGCCAGCAGCTTAGCGGCAGGGGGTGAAAAACTGTTTTTT. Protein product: CASSLAAGGEKLFF.

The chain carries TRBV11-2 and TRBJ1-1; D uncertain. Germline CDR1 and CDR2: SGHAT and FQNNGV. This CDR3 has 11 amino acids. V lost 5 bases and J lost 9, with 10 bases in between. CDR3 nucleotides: TGTGCCAGCAGCGTAACAGACAAAGCTTTCTTT. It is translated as CASSVTDKAFF.

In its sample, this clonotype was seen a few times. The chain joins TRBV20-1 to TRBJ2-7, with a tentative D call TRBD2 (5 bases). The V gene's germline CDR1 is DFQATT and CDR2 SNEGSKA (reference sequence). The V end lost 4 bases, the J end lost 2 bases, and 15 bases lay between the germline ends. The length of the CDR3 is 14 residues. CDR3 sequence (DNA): TGCAGTGCTAAAGCGCGGGTTACTCCCTACGAGCAGTACTTC. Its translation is CSAKARVTPYEQYF.

The CDR3 region has the DNA TGTGCCAGCAGTTACGCGGGGGCCAACTACGAGCAGTACTTC. Translating gives CASSYAGANYEQYF. V usage is TRBV27 and J usage is TRBJ2-7; D is possibly TRBD2 (7 bases). Germline CDR1 MNHEY, CDR2 SMNVEV (reference sequence). The CDR3 runs 14 residues. The V gene lost 4 bases and the J gene lost 3 bases, with 13 bases spanning the gap.

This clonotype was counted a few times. The CDR3 DNA reads as TGTGCCAGCAGCTCCAGGGATGCTAATGAAAAACTGTTTTTT. As protein: CASSSRDANEKLFF. The chain uses TRBV5-4 and TRBJ1-4; weak D call: TRBD1 (5 bases). The CDR3 spans 14 residues. V was pared by 3 bases and J by 3 bases, with 9 bases between. Germline CDR1 and CDR2: SGHNT and YYREEE (reference sequence).

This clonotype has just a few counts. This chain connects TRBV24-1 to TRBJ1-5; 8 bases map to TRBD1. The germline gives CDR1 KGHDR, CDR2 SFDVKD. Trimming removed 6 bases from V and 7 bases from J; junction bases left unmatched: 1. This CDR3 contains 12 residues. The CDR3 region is CATSRDRQPQHF. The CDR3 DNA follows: TGTGCCACCAGTAGGGACAGGCAGCCCCAGCATTTT.

Here the CDR3 DNA reads TGTGCCAGCAGCTTAGTAGGGACCAGCGGGATGTTAAATGAGCAGTTCTTC. Translated, it gives CASSLVGTSGMLNEQFF. V and J are TRBV11-2 and TRBJ2-1, with 7 bases fitting TRBD2. Germline CDR1 SGHAT, CDR2 FQNNGV. V was pared by 1 base and J by 7 bases, with 13 bases of the junction left unmatched. The CDR3 is 17 amino acids.

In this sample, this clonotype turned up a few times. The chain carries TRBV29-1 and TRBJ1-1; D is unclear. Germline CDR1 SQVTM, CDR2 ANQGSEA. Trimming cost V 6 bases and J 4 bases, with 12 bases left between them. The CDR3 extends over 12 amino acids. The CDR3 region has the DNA TGCAGCGTCGACAAGGCGGGCACTGAAGCTTTCTTT. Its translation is CSVDKAGTEAFF.

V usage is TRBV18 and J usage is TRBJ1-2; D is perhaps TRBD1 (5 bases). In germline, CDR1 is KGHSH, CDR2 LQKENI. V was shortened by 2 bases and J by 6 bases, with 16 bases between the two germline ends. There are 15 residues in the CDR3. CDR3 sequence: CASSPKRGWEDGYTF. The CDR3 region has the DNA TGTGCCAGCTCACCAAAGCGGGGCTGGGAGGATGGCTACACCTTC. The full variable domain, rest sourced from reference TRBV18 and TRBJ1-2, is NAGVMQNPRHLVRRRGQEARLRCSPMKGHSHVYWYRQLPEEGLKFMVYLQKENIIDESGMPKERFSAEFPKEGPSILRIQQVVRGDSAAYFCASSPKRGWEDGYTFGSGTRLTVV.

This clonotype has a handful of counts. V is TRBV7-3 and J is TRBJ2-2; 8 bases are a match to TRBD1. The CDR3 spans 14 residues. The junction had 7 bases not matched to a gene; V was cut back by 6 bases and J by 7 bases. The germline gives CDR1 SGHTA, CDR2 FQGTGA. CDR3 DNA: TGTGCCAGCAGGGACAGGGCGACCAACGGGGAGCTGTTTTTT. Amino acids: CASRDRATNGELFF.

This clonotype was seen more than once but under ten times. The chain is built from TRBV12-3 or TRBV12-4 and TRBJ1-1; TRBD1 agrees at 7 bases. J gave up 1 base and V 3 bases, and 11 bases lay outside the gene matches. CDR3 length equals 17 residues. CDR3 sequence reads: CASSFSHMAGGNTEAFF. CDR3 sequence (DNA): TGTGCCAGCAGTTTTAGTCACATGGCAGGGGGGAACACTGAAGCTTTCTTT.

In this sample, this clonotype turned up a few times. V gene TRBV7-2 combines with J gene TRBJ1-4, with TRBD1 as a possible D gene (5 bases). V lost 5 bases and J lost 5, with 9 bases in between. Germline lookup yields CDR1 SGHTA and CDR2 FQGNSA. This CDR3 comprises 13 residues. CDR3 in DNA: TGTGCCAGCAGCCAAGACAGAAATGAAAAACTGTTTTTT. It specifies CASSQDRNEKLFF.

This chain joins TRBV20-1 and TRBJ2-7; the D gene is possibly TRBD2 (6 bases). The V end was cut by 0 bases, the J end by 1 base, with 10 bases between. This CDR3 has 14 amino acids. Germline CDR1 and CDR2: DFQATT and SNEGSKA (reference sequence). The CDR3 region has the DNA TGCAGTGCTAGAGATCGACGGGGGTCCTACGAGCAGTACTTC. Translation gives CSARDRRGSYEQYF.

DNA of the CDR3: TGTGCCACCAGGGTACCGGACACCGGGGAGCTGTTTTTT. It encodes CATRVPDTGELFF. The chain uses TRBV24-1 and TRBJ2-2; no reliable D call. The CDR3 spans 13 residues. Deletions cut 7 bases from V and 3 bases from J, with 8 bases between. Germline assignment: CDR1 KGHDR and CDR2 SFDVKD.

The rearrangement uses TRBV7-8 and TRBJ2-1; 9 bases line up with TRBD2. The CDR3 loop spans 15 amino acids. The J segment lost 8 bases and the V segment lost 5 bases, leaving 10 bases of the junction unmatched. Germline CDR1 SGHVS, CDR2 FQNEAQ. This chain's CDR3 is CASSPRGLAGDEQFF. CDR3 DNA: TGTGCCAGCAGCCCTCGGGGACTAGCCGGCGATGAGCAGTTCTTC.

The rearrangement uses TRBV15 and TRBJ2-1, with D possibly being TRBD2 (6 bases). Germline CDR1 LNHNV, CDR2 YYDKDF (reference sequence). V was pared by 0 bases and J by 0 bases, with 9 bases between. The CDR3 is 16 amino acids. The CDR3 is CATSRDDGSSYNEQFF. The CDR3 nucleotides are TGTGCCACCAGCAGAGATGACGGGAGCTCCTACAATGAGCAGTTCTTC.